Below, one T cell receptor beta chain is given with its context. Which antigen it targets is not known. Library preparation employed the immunoSEQ multiplex PCR assay. For the multiplex PCR, a mixture combining 60 forward primers for TCR Vbeta segments and 13 reverse primers for TCR Jbeta segments was used. The CDR3 region of rearranged TCR beta genes was amplified from genomic DNA by a multiplex PCR assay. The amplified TCR beta libraries were sequenced on the Illumina HiSeq System as 87-base-pair reads. The source study handled its data this way. A later analysis tallied approximately 87 million unique TCR beta chains across the 600 to 700 repertoires, and 10 million to 11 million of those chains were shared by two or more donors. Raw reads were error-corrected and collapsed into unique sequences by a nearest-neighbor algorithm in which closely related sequences were merged to remove PCR and sequencing errors. Alignment of CDR3 sequences to IMGT reference sequences was used to assign V, D and J gene segments. For a sequence to be retained, a match of at least six nucleotides to both a V gene segment and a J gene segment was required. A rearrangement was called productive if the CDR3 had no stop codons and remained in frame with V and J, and every other rearrangement was called non-productive. Following IMGT convention, CDR3 was defined as the stretch from the second conserved V-encoded cysteine to the conserved J-encoded phenylalanine. The earlier analysis of approximately 500 of the donors excluded sequences that lacked an unambiguous match to a single V gene segment. An earlier analysis of a few hundred of the donors classified V segments as functional when productive rearrangements were above 56.7% and as segregating when the standard deviation between donors was above 5%. A statistical classification framework was built for diagnosing cytomegalovirus status from the catalog of TCR beta chain sequences. V and J gene assignment, in a later analysis, came from comparing TCR nucleotide sequences with IMGT/GENE-DB human TR gene sequences. A later analysis assigned CDR3 sequences and most-parsimonious VDJ recombination scenarios with the TCRdist pipeline. A later analysis defined each TCR beta chain by its CDR3 amino acid sequence plus V-gene family, and excluded reads lacking a unique V-gene family. To address suspected cross-contamination and a sequencing artifact, a later analysis removed some 620 highly shared, low-generation-probability nucleotide sequences. In a later analysis, a clonal expansion index for each public chain was calculated from normalized within-repertoire ranks of inferred template counts. A later analysis computed generation probabilities with a VDJ recombination model fitted to out-of-frame rearrangements, and checked the results against IGoR. In a later analysis, hypergeometric tests were used to score TCR-TCR, TCR-HLA and TCR-CMV co-occurrence, with a repertoire-size bias correction applied to TCR pairs. In a later analysis, false discovery rates were estimated by permuting HLA or CMV assignments 20 times. In a later analysis, co-occurring TCRs were grouped using DBSCAN, and TCRdist sequence similarity was added for clustering within HLA-allele-positive subsets. Repertoires with fewer than 30,000 or more than 120,000 public chains, plus five repertoires with anomalous nucleotide sharing, were excluded from co-occurrence clustering. This is the immuneACCESS table as TCRdb keeps it, with only in-frame sequences that have V and J called. A part of the clones is gone; compared with another copy, unresolved V genes explain less than half, and the rest is unexplained. Clone size and the V and J calls come from that table; the DNA yielded D and trimming. The sample's own table lists around 76,000 clones. The ten largest account for about 1.5% of the sample.

These data belong to a study of cytomegalovirus exposure and HLA in healthy donors (TCRdb year 2017). Study-wide context: According to an earlier analysis of a few hundred of the donors, about 180 million T cells yielded some 120 million unique TCR beta sequences and roughly 280 Gb of sequence data. An early release that covered approximately 600 HLA-typed donors contained 300 to 350 gigabases of sequencing data and 80 million or so unique TCR sequences. Of the 300 to 400 genotyped donors, 65% to 90% fell in the genetic ancestry cluster associated with self-reported Caucasian donors. The study was designed to test whether signatures of past pathogen exposure could be identified by cataloging public T cell receptors. The study used immunosequencing to profile the T cell repertoires of approximately 690 subjects and linked those repertoires to cytomegalovirus serostatus. In addition to the first cohort of approximately 670 subjects, a separate validation cohort of 120 different subjects was used. To predict cytomegalovirus infection status, the study brought together high-throughput TCR immunosequencing, statistical association of individual TCRs with disease status, and machine learning. To study patterns of TCR occurrence, a later analysis re-analyzed previously published TCR beta repertoires from 666 donors and added high-resolution HLA genotyping. The later analysis used no new phenotypic data to find candidate immune exposures, relying instead on TCR beta sequences and their occurrence across donors. In an earlier analysis of 550 to 700 of the donors, high-throughput TCR beta sequencing was used to judge whether each TCR beta V gene segment behaved as functional or pseudogenic. Donor age, sex, ethnicity and CMV serostatus were collected together with the repertoire data. A later genetic analysis used genome-wide SNP genotypes for about three fifths of the 666 donors, treating that subset as a discovery cohort. All discovery cohort repertoires had been generated using a single sequencing platform. Class I and class II HLA loci were covered by the typing at four-digit resolution. Typing coverage differed by locus: A, B, C, DRB1 and DQB1 were typed in roughly 620-630 donors, DQA1 in 500 to 550, DPA1 in around 600, and DPB1 in 450 to 480. A few DR-DQ haplotypes were treated as single units for association and clustering because of strong linkage in the cohort. Across about 380 genotyped donors of the cohort, an average of about 240,000 unique TCR beta nucleotide sequences per donor were sequenced, and 15% to 20% of those sequences were non-productive.

General findings and caveats noted by the study authors: Linkage disequilibrium might explain the correlated functional status among segregating V segments, but an unknown experimental factor could not be ruled out. Some IMGT-functional V segments, including TRBV6-2 and TRBV6-3, could not be told apart with the 87-base-pair reads, so those segments were excluded. The only immune exposure information available for the cohort was CMV serostatus. In this cohort, only TCR beta chains were sequenced, and detectable features were limited by the absence of alpha or paired-chain data. When HLA alleles, especially DR and DQ, strongly co-occurred, TCR associations were difficult to assign to individual alleles. A total of fewer than 200 TCR beta chains were listed by the study as associated with cytomegalovirus. Most TCR sequences were seen in very few donors, while some public TCRs were found in many individuals. Compared with the roughly 720-donor mean, donors in an Asian-associated ancestry cluster had fewer N-insertions in productive TCRs, according to a later genetic analysis. Roughly uniform sequencing depth across donors was assumed in presence/absence analyses, although this assumption may not hold. A further reported finding was that TCR beta sequences accurately predicted the HLA-A and HLA-B alleles for most subjects in the first cohort. In a later analysis, several top co-occurrence clusters were reported to appear linked to parvovirus B19, influenza, CMV and Epstein-Barr virus. According to the authors, the approach could potentially be generalized to other disease states and immunological phenotypes. A few of the identified cytomegalovirus-associated TCR beta chains were confirmed in vitro to be specific for cytomegalovirus antigens. Around 16 rarely observed V segments, including chromosome 9 orphons, were excluded from the earlier analysis of about 610 of the donors because counts were too low. In a later genetic analysis, a missense DCLRE1C variant was associated with V-gene and J-gene trimming of TCR beta chains, and the association was replicated in an independent cohort. An earlier analysis of approximately 600 of the donors showed that most TCR beta V segments appeared in productive rearrangements either about 87% or about 30% of the time, which broadly matched IMGT annotations. Cytomegalovirus status was reported to be diagnosed by the classifier with high specificity and sensitivity in both the original and validation cohorts. Because some donors lacked HLA typing at each locus, the association tests relied only on the typed subset. The sequencing pipeline was judged likely to have produced a cluster of highly shared sequence variants as a technical artifact. At a false discovery rate of 0.05, a later analysis linked under 20,000 TCR beta sequences to specific HLA alleles. According to a later analysis, TCR association rates differed among HLA loci, with DRB1 alleles showing the most associated TCRs and HLA-C alleles showing the fewest. Compared with equally common non-associated chains, HLA-associated TCR beta chains in a later analysis were more clonally expanded and had lower generation probabilities. According to a later analysis, most CMV-associated TCR beta chains appeared to be HLA-restricted, and the HLA associations seemed to be driven largely by CMV exposure.

The cohort comprised several hundred healthy bone marrow donors. Cohort members were all nominally healthy when sampled, although unrecorded immune exposures were likely present. The donor tested CMV seronegative and was one of the 352 seronegative cohort members. Each donor provided a peripheral blood sample, and peripheral blood mononuclear cells were used for TCR beta sequencing. The Qiagen DNeasy Blood Extraction Kit was used to extract genomic DNA from the blood cell samples. Deletion took 5 bases off V and 3 bases off J, with a span of 13 bases between the germline ends. The germline V gene encodes CDR1 SEHNR and CDR2 FQNEAQ (reference sequence). Inclusive of the bounding cysteine and phenylalanine, the CDR3 is 15 residues long. Only the CDR3 portion is preserved as DNA: 45 bases, with reading frame beginning at the first base.

The sequence links TRBV7-9 to TRBJ1-4, with a tentative D gene TRBD1 over 5 matching bases. The clonotype was recovered from a woman in her sixties or seventies in good health and CMV-seronegative. Specimen: PBMCs. At the DNA level, the sequence is TGTGCCAGCAGCCGCGGGGGAGACGCTAATGAAAAACTGTTTTTT. The encoded protein is CASSRGGDANEKLFF.